This TCR beta chain comes out of a study of shared T cell receptors in the human thymus. The V gene's germline CDR1 is MDHEN and CDR2 SYDVKM. CDR3 length equals 18 residues. Between the trimmed V and J ends, which lost 3 bases and 9 bases, there was a span of 27 bases. Only in-frame clones appear in the TCRdb table, and some are missing; sequencing was by immunoSEQ multiplex PCR. Of 450,000 to 650,000 clones in the sample, around 78% were seen once. Separately, the same data were catalogued under a study of human thymus T cells. That study adds: V and J genes seemed to be used with bias in thymic and blood repertoires.

The sequence was obtained from a boy less than two years old with a congenital heart defect. Material for sequencing was thymocytes. This sequence joins TRBV28 and TRBJ2-1; weak D call: TRBD1 (6 bases). The CDR3: CASSFHQNRDQTRSEQFF. CDR3 DNA sequence: TGTGCCAGCAGTTTTCACCAAAACAGGGACCAAACTAGATCTGAGCAGTTCTTC.